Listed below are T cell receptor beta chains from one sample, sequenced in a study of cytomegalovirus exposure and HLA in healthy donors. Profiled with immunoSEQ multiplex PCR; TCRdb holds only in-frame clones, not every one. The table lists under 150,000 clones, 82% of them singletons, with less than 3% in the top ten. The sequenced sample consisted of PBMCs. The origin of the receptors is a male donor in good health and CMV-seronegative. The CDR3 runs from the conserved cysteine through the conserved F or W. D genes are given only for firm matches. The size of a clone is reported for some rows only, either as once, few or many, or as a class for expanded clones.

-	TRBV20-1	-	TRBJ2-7	CSAGVPYEQYF	TGCAGTGCTGGAGTCCCATACGAGCAGTACTTC
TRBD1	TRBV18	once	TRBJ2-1	CASSSTGREQFF	TGTGCCAGCTCCTCGACAGGGCGTGAGCAGTTCTTC
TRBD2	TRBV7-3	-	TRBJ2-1	CASSLQGTSAYNEQFF	TGTGCCAGCAGCTTACAGGGGACTAGCGCTTACAATGAGCAGTTCTTC
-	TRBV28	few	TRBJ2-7	CASRPGDFSYEQYF	TGTGCCAGCAGACCCGGGGACTTTTCCTACGAGCAGTACTTC
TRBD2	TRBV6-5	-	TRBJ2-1	CASSVAGGYNEQFF	TGTGCCAGCAGTGTTGCGGGAGGCTACAATGAGCAGTTCTTC
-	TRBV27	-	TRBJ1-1	CASRTIRGNTEAFF	TGTGCCAGCAGAACCATCAGGGGGAACACTGAAGCTTTCTTT
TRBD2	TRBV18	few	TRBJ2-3	CASSPSSGTDTQYF	TGTGCCAGCTCACCATCTAGCGGAACAGATACGCAGTATTTT
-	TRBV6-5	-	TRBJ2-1	CASSHDLPSSDEQFF	TGTGCCAGCAGCCACGACTTACCCTCCTCGGATGAGCAGTTCTTC
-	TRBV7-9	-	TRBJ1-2	CASGPRGGIDGYTF	TGTGCCAGCGGACCCCGGGGAGGGATCGATGGCTACACCTTC
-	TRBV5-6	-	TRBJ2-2	CASSDTGVNTGELFF	TGTGCCAGCAGCGACACGGGGGTTAACACCGGGGAGCTGTTTTTT
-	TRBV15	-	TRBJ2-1	CATSMLGGEVYNEQFF	TGTGCCACCAGCATGCTGGGGGGAGAGGTATACAATGAGCAGTTCTTC
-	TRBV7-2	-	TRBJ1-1	CASSFWSTEAFF	TGTGCCAGCAGCTTTTGGAGTACTGAAGCTTTCTTT
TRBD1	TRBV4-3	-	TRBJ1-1	CASSRERDRPGAFF	TGCGCCAGCAGCCGGGAAAGGGACAGGCCGGGGGCTTTCTTT
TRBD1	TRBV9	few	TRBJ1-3	CASSPAGQGEAGNTIYF	TGTGCCAGCAGCCCCGCGGGACAGGGGGAGGCTGGAAACACCATATATTTT
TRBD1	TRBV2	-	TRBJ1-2	CASSLTGKGGYTF	TGTGCCAGCAGCCTGACAGGGAAGGGTGGCTACACCTTC
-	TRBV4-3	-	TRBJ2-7	CASSPTRGYEQYF	TGCGCCAGCAGCCCTACCAGAGGCTACGAGCAGTACTTC
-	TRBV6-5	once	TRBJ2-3	CASSYTGTDTQYF	TGTGCCAGCAGTTATACCGGGACAGATACGCAGTATTTT
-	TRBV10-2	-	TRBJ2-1	CASEGLAYNEQFF	TGCGCCAGCGAGGGACTGGCCTACAATGAGCAGTTCTTC
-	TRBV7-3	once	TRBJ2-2	CASSLQGSTGELFF	TGTGCCAGCAGCTTACAGGGAAGCACCGGGGAGCTGTTTTTT
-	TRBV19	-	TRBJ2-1	CASSGLASGNEQFF	TGTGCCAGTAGTGGGCTAGCGAGTGGGAATGAGCAGTTCTTC